Here is one T cell receptor (beta chain) with its context. The V and J ends lost 2 bases and 7 bases respectively, with 12 bases between them. This CDR3 contains 14 residues. The data are from a study of Graves' ophthalmopathy and Graves' hyperthyroidism. In the study overall: Peripheral blood was gathered at the point of initial diagnosis, before any treatment started.

Those donors who had ophthalmopathy presented with moderate-to-severe activity, a CAS of ≥3, a NOSPECS of ≥4 and a duration under 3 months. Clinicians diagnosed using symptoms, serum thyroxine, TRAb, thyroid ultrasound and orbital computed tomography. Isolation of PBMCs was performed using over 8 ml of fresh peripheral blood. Amplifying from RNA transcripts, the study obtained TCR beta CDR3 regions. After a first-round RT-PCR with HTBI primers, a second-round multiplex PCR was run. TCRdb called the multiplex PCR reads again in MiXCR, with one record for every CDR3 protein. The table records over 650,000 distinct CDR3 sequences, more than 40% of them present only once.

The origin of this receptor is an adult man with Graves' ophthalmopathy. V is TRBV12-3 or TRBV12-4 and J is TRBJ1-5; D may be TRBD1 (6 bases). The source material was peripheral blood. CDR3: CASSLTGARQPQHF. CDR3 DNA: TGTGCCAGCAGTTTAACGGGGGCTCGACAGCCCCAGCATTTT.